This T cell receptor beta chain was recorded in a study of blood T cell repertoires in COVID-19. The method was immunoSEQ multiplex PCR; TCRdb's version includes in-frame clones alone and lacks a portion of them. In the table there are about 440,000 clones, 70% to 90% of which are singletons. V trimming: 2 bases; J trimming: 5 bases; junction bases outside the gene matches: 5. The germline V gene has CDR1 MNHEY and CDR2 SVGAGI. CDR3 length: 14 residues. This sequence was found in a woman aged 18-29 years with acute COVID-19. The rearrangement joins TRBV6-5 to TRBJ2-5; 7 bases are shared with TRBD2. Specimen: PBMCs or T cells enriched from blood (not recorded which). CDR3 DNA sequence: TGTGCCAGCAGTTACGCAGCGGGGTGGGAGACCCAGTACTTC. It yields the protein CASSYAAGWETQYF.